The clone carrying this TCR beta chain occurred once. Measured with immunoSEQ multiplex PCR; TCRdb has only the in-frame clones, and not every one. The data contain some 71,000 clones, about 97% of them singletons. This record belongs to a study of technical replicates of blood from four donors. The sequence was collected from a human donor in good health. Sequencing was done on a sample of T cells isolated from PBMCs.

The CDR3 coding sequence is TGTGCCAGCATGGGACAGGGTTATAACTATGGCTACACCTTC. Protein sequence: CASMGQGYNYGYTF. The chain couples TRBV27 to TRBJ1-2; 9 bases are a match to TRBD1. CDR1 is MNHEY and CDR2 is SMNVEV in the germline V gene (reference sequence). The CDR3 consists of 14 residues. J was trimmed by 1 base and V by 7 bases; bases with no gene match: 4.